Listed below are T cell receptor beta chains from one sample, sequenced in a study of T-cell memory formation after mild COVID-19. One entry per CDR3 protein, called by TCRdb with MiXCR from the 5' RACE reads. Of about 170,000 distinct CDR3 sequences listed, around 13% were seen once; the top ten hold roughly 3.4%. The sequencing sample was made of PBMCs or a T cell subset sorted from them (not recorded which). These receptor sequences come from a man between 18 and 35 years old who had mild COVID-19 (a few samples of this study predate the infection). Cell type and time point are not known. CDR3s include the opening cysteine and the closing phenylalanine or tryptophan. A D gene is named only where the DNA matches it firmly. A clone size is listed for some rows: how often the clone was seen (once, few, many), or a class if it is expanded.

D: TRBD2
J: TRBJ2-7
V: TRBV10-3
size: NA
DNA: TGTGCCTCCAACCTTGCTGGGGGGGATGGCGAGCAGTACTTC
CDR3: CASNLAGGDGEQYF

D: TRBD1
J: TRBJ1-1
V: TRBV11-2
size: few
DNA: TGTGCCAGCAGCTTAGTCAGGGGGCGGATTACTGAAGCTTTCTTT
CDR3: CASSLVRGRITEAFF

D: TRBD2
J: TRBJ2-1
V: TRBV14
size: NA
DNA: TGTGCCAGCAGCCAGTCTTCGGGAGGTGAGCAGTTCTTC
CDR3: CASSQSSGGEQFF

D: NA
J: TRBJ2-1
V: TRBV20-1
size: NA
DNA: TGCAGTGCTTTCGACAGGGAGGCTGAGCAGTTCTTC
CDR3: CSAFDREAEQFF

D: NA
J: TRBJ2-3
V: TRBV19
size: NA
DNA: TGTGCCAGTAGTCTCCCTGGAGAGGTTACAGATACGCAGTATTTT
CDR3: CASSLPGEVTDTQYF

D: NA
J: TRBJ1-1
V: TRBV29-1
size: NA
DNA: TGCAGCGTCACCGGGGGGGCAAGGATACTGAACACTGAAGCTTTCTTT
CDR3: CSVTGGARILNTEAFF

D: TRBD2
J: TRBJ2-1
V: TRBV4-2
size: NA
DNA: TGTGCCAGCAGCCAACCACTAGCGGGGGGGCTAAATGAGCAGTTCTTC
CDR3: CASSQPLAGGLNEQFF

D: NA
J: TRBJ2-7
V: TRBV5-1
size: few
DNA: TGCGCCAGCAGCTTGGACAGAACCTACGAGCAGTACTTC
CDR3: CASSLDRTYEQYF

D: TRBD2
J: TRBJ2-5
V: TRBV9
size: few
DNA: TGTGCCAGCAGCGTCATGAGCGGGGCTCAAGAGACCCAGTACTTC
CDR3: CASSVMSGAQETQYF

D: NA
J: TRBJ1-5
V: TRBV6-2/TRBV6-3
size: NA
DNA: TGTGCCAGCAGTTATAGCTCTTATAGCAATCAGCCCCAGCATTTT
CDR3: CASSYSSYSNQPQHF

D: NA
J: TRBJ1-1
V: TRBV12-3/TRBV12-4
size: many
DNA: TGTGCCAGCAGTTTGGGACACGCGAACACTGAAGCTTTCTTT
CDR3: CASSLGHANTEAFF

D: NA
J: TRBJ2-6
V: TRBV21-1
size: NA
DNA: TGTGCCAGCAGCAAAGTTGGGGACAGGGACGCTGGGGCCAACGTCCTGACTTTC
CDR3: CASSKVGDRDAGANVLTF

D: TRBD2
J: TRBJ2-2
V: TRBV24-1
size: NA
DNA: TGTGCCACCAGCCCGCGGGGGTCGGACACCGGGGAGCTGTTTTTT
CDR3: CATSPRGSDTGELFF

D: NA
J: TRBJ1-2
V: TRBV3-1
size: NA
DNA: TGTGCCAGCAGCAGTCTTGGCAGGGGTGGCTACACCTTC
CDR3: CASSSLGRGGYTF